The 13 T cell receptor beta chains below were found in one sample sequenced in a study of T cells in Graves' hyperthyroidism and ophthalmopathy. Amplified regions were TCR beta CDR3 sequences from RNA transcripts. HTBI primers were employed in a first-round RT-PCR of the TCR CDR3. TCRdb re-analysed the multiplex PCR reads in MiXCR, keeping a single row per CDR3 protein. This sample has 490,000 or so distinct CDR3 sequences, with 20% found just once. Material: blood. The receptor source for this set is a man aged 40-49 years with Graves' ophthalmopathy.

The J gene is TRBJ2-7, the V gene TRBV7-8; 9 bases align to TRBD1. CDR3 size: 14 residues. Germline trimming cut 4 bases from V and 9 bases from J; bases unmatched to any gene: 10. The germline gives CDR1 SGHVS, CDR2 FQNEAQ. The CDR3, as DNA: TGTGCCAGCAGCTCCGGGACAGGGAAGCGAAGGCAGTACTTC. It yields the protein CASSSGTGKRRQYF.

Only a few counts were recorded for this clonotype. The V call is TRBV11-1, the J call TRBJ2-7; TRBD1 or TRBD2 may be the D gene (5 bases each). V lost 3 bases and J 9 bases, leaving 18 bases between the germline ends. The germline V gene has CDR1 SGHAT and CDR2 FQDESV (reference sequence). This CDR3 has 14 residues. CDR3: CASSLGRTPVWQYF. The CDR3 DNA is TGTGCCAGCAGCTTGGGACGGACCCCTGTTTGGCAGTACTTC.

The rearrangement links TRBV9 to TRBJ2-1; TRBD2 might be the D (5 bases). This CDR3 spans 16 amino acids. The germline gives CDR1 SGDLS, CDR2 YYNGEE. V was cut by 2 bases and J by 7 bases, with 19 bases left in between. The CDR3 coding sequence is TGTGCCAGCAGCGTGGAGGAGAACGGCATTGGGAATGAGCAGTTCTTC. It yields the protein CASSVEENGIGNEQFF.

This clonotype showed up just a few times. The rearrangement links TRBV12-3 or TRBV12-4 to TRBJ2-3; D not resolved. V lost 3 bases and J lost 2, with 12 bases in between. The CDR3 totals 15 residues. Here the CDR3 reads CASSFGKWPTDTQYF. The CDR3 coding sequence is TGTGCCAGCAGTTTTGGAAAGTGGCCCACAGATACGCAGTATTTT.

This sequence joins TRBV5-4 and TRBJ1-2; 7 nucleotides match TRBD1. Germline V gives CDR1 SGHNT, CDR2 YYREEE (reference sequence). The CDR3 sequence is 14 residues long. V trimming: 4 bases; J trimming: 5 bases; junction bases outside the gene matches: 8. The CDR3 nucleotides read TGTGCCAGCAGCATCGGACAGGAGTCATATGGCTACACCTTC. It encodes CASSIGQESYGYTF.

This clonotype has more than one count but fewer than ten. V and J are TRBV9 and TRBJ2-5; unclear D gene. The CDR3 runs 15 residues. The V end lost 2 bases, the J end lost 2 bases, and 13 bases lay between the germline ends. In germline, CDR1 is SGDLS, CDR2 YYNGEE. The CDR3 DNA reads TGTGCCAGCAGCGTCTCATCCAGACTGCAAGAGACCCAGTACTTC. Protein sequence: CASSVSSRLQETQYF.

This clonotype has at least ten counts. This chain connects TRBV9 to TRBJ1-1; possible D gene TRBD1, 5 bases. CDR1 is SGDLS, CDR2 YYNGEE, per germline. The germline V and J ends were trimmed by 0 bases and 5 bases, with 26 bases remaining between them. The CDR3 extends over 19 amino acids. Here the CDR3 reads CASSVAFFGGESRLTEAFF. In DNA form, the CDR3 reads TGTGCCAGCAGCGTAGCTTTTTTCGGAGGGGAGAGTCGTCTGACTGAAGCTTTCTTT.

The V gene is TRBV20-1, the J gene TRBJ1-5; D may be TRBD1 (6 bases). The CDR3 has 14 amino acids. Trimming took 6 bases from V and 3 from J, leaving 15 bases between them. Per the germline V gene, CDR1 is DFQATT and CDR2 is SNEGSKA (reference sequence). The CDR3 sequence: CSAPTGKSNQPQHF. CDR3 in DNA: TGCAGTGCCCCTACAGGGAAGTCCAATCAGCCCCAGCATTTT.

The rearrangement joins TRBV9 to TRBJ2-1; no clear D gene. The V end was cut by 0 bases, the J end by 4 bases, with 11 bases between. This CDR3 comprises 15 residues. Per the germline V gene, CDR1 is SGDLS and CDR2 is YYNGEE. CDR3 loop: CASSVGLPPYNEQFF. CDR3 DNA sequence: TGTGCCAGCAGCGTAGGGCTGCCCCCATACAATGAGCAGTTCTTC.

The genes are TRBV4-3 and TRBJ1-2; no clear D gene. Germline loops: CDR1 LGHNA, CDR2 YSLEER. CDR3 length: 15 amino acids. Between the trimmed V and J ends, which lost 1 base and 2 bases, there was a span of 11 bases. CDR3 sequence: CASSQGLGTNYGYTF. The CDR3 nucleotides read TGCGCCAGCAGCCAAGGTTTGGGAACGAACTATGGCTACACCTTC.

CDR3 bases: TGTGCCAGCAGTTCCAGCTTTCGAGAGACCCAGTACTTC. Translation: CASSSSFRETQYF. The chain recombines TRBV6-1 with TRBJ2-5; D not resolved. Germline CDR1 is MNHNS and CDR2 is SASEGT. Trimming stripped 5 bases from V and 4 bases from J, with 11 bases between. This CDR3 has 13 amino acids.

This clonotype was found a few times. This CDR3 is CASSYSTHGQGVAKNIQYF. CDR3 bases: TGTGCCAGCAGTTACTCCACTCATGGACAGGGGGTGGCCAAAAACATTCAGTACTTC. V is TRBV6-6 and J is TRBJ2-4; 10 bases are shared with TRBD1. Germline V gene lookup returns CDR1 MNHNY and CDR2 SVGAGI (reference sequence). V dropped 0 bases and J dropped 1; count of bases not matched to a gene: 9. This CDR3 is 19 amino acids long.

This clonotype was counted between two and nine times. The CDR3 coding sequence is TGTGCCAGCAGGGCTAGCGCCCGAGAGTACGAGCAGTACTTC. Translated: CASRASAREYEQYF. This chain links TRBV6-1 with TRBJ2-7; a possible D gene is TRBD2 (6 bases). The CDR3 spans 14 residues. V lost 6 bases to trimming and J lost 4 bases, with 16 bases between them. CDR1 is MNHNS, CDR2 SASEGT, per germline.